One and the same sample provided the 19 T cell receptor beta chains below, sequenced in a study of CD8+ T cells in alopecia areata. Treatment reported: oral pan-JAK inhibitor, 5-10 mg twice daily. cDNA prepared by RNA extraction and subsequent reverse transcription served as the template for sequencing. Profiling relied on immunoSEQ multiplex PCR, and the TCRdb table lists in-frame clones only, not all of them. The sample consists of 100,000 to 150,000 clones, approximately 57% of them appearing once. This sample comprised CD4+ T cells sorted from blood, obtained at week 4, from a patient treated with tofacitinib. All receptors come from a human donor with alopecia areata.

This clone showed up just a few times. The V and J genes are TRBV9 and TRBJ1-2; D remains unclear. The germline CDR1 and CDR2 sequences are SGDLS and YYNGEE. Trimming cost V 3 bases and J 0 bases, with 12 bases left between them. The CDR3 contains 15 residues. Written as DNA, the CDR3 is TGTGCCAGCAGCGGGGGAGCTTCAGCTAACTATGGCTACACCTTC. This gives the protein CASSGGASANYGYTF.

V usage is TRBV10-3 and J usage is TRBJ2-1; D unclear. The CDR3 has 12 residues. Trimming took off 4 bases at V and 8 bases at J, with 9 bases between the two ends. Per germline, CDR1 ENHRY and CDR2 SYGVKD. The CDR3 protein is CAISGGVDEQFF. The CDR3 DNA follows: TGTGCCATCAGTGGGGGTGTTGATGAGCAGTTCTTC.

As for this clone: In the same sample, other DNA sequences code for this CDR3. The CDR3 is CASSVEQETQYF. CDR3 nucleotides: TGTGCCAGCAGCGTAGAGCAAGAGACCCAGTACTTC. The V call is TRBV9, the J call TRBJ2-5; D not certain. The V end was cut by 0 bases, the J end by 2 bases, with 2 bases between. Germline assignment: CDR1 SGDLS and CDR2 YYNGEE. The CDR3 spans 12 residues. Variable domain in full (rest from reference TRBV9 and TRBJ2-5): DSGVTQTPKHLITATGQRVTLRCSPRSGDLSVYWYQQSLDQGLQFLIQYYNGEERAKGNILERFSAQQFPDLHSELNLSSLELGDSALYFCASSVEQETQYFGPGTRLLVL.

This sequence joins TRBV5-4 and TRBJ2-7, with D possibly matching TRBD1 (6 bases). CDR3 size: 13 residues. V dropped 4 bases and J dropped 5 bases, with 13 bases sitting between them. Germline V gene sequence: CDR1 SGHNT, CDR2 YYREEE (reference sequence). This CDR3 is CASSEQGIHEQYF. CDR3 sequence (DNA): TGTGCCAGCAGCGAACAGGGTATACACGAGCAGTACTTC.

The chain carries TRBV30 and TRBJ2-3, with a tentative D call TRBD2 (6 bases). V gave up 0 bases and J gave up 0 bases, with 13 bases separating them. Germline lookup yields CDR1 GTSNPN and CDR2 SVGIG (reference sequence). The CDR3 has 16 amino acids. CDR3 DNA: TGTGCCTGGAGTGTAAGCGCGGGGATTAGCACAGATACGCAGTATTTT. Translated, it gives CAWSVSAGISTDTQYF. Combining the CDR3 with reference TRBV30 and TRBJ2-3 gives the whole variable domain SQTIHQWPATLVQPVGSPLSLECTVEGTSNPNLYWYRQAAGRGLQLLFYSVGIGQISSEVPQNLSASRPQDRQFILSSKKLLLSDSGFYLCAWSVSAGISTDTQYFGPGTRLTVL.

The chain is built from TRBV29-1 and TRBJ2-1; no reliable D call. The CDR3 is made up of 16 amino acids. V was shortened by 4 bases and J by 8 bases, with 24 bases between the two germline ends. Per the germline V gene, CDR1 is SQVTM and CDR2 is ANQGSEA. This CDR3 reads CSVALPVEAGGDEQFF. DNA for the CDR3: TGCAGCGTTGCTCTACCGGTTGAGGCAGGTGGGGATGAGCAGTTCTTC.

This clone ranks as large (0.1 to 1%). The CDR3 protein is CASSLEQGVIMEQYF. CDR3 nucleotides: TGTGCCAGCTCACTGGAACAGGGGGTAATTATGGAGCAGTACTTC. The chain has TRBV18 and TRBJ2-7, with 8 bases lining up with TRBD1. Germline CDR1 and CDR2: KGHSH and LQKENI. J lost 7 bases, V lost 4 bases, and 12 bases had no gene match. This CDR3 is built from 15 residues.

The gene calls are TRBV13 and TRBJ1-6; D unresolved. Trimming removed 2 bases at V and 10 bases at J, with 9 bases between. The germline V gene encodes CDR1 PRHDT and CDR2 FYEKMQ (reference sequence). The CDR3 has 13 residues. The CDR3 DNA is TGTGCCAGCAGCTTAAGGTCGGAGTCACCCCTCCACTTT. Translated: CASSLRSESPLHF.

This chain links TRBV29-1 with TRBJ2-7, with 10 bases that match TRBD2. With V trimmed by 7 bases and J by 2 bases, 5 bases remained unmatched. The CDR3 extends over 13 amino acids. The germline CDR1 and CDR2 sequences are SQVTM and ANQGSEA. CDR3: CSASGRAPYEQYF. The CDR3 DNA reads as TGCAGCGCTAGCGGGAGAGCCCCCTACGAGCAGTACTTC.

The chain employs TRBV6-5 and TRBJ1-2; D is unclear. V was clipped by 2 bases and J by 3 bases, with 7 bases between them. Per germline, CDR1 MNHEY and CDR2 SVGAGI. The CDR3 sequence is 13 residues long. CDR3 loop: CASSYGSDYGYTF. In nucleotides, the CDR3 is TGTGCCAGCAGTTACGGGAGTGACTATGGCTACACCTTC.

The DNA for the CDR3 is TGTGCCAGCAGTTACGGGGTGGGACCCGCTTTCTTT. Amino acids: CASSYGVGPAFF. This chain links TRBV6-5 with TRBJ1-1; tentative D call: TRBD1 (5 bases). CDR1 and CDR2 (germline): MNHEY, SVGAGI. CDR3 length equals 12 residues. V shed 2 bases and J shed 11 bases, with 12 bases lying between them.

In regard to this clone: The junction departs from germline at one end; a sequencing error may be responsible. The J gene is TRBJ2-5, the V gene TRBV5-1; unclear D gene. Per germline, CDR1 SGHRS and CDR2 YFSETQ. The CDR3 covers 12 residues. CDR3 coding DNA: TGCGCCAGCAGCGGTAGTCAAGAGATCCAGTACTTC. Residues: CASSGSQEIQYF.

The chain recombines TRBV13 with TRBJ2-7; D unclear. Per germline, CDR1 PRHDT and CDR2 FYEKMQ (reference sequence). The germline V and J ends were trimmed by 5 bases and 6 bases, with 11 bases remaining between them. The CDR3 sequence is 12 residues long. CDR3 loop: CASSATSSEQYF. The CDR3 bases are TGTGCCAGCAGCGCGACGAGCTCCGAGCAGTACTTC.

The rearrangement links TRBV10-3 to TRBJ2-7; the D call may be TRBD1 or TRBD2 (5 bases each). Germline values: CDR1 ENHRY, CDR2 SYGVKD. Trimming took 4 bases from V and 3 from J, leaving 16 bases between them. There are 15 residues in the CDR3. The CDR3 spells CAISATREIGYEQYF. DNA for the CDR3: TGTGCCATCAGTGCAACCAGGGAGATCGGCTACGAGCAGTACTTC.

The V gene is TRBV23-1, the J gene TRBJ1-2; D ambiguous. TRBV23-1 is an ORF, and what it does is uncertain. V gave up 6 bases and J gave up 5 bases, with 10 bases separating them. The CDR3 loop spans 12 amino acids. Written as DNA, the CDR3 is TGCGCCAGCAGCCCGCACGGGTATGGCTACACCTTC. It specifies CASSPHGYGYTF.

There are a few counts of this clone. In DNA form, the CDR3 reads TGTGCCAGCAGTACTTACACCGGGGAGCTGTTTTTT. This translates into CASSTYTGELFF. The gene calls are TRBV2 and TRBJ2-2; no clear D gene. V lost 5 bases and J 3 bases, leaving 4 bases between the germline ends. From germline, CDR1 is SNHLY and CDR2 FYNNEI. The CDR3 spans 12 residues.

The chain carries TRBV30 and TRBJ1-1; no clear D. Germline V gene data show CDR1 as GTSNPN and CDR2 as SVGIG (reference sequence). V lost 3 bases to trimming and J lost 5 bases, with 13 bases between them. CDR3 length: 13 amino acids. The CDR3 bases are TGTGCCTGGAGCCCTCCGTCTTGGACTGAAGCTTTCTTT. This gives the protein CAWSPPSWTEAFF.

This clone was detected only a few times. For the CDR3, the DNA is TGTGCCAGCAGCGTAGTATCTACAGGGGCTTACAATGAGCAGTTCTTC. The encoded protein is CASSVVSTGAYNEQFF. The gene calls are TRBV9 and TRBJ2-1, with 7 bases matching TRBD1. Trimming took 0 bases from V and 4 from J; bases not matched to a gene: 7. Germline CDR1 and CDR2: SGDLS and YYNGEE. The CDR3 extends over 16 amino acids.

This chain uses TRBV10-3 with TRBJ2-3, with 13 bases that match TRBD2. CDR1 is ENHRY and CDR2 is SYGVKD in the germline V gene. After removal of 10 bases from V and 0 bases from J, the junction contained 7 bases not matched to a gene. This CDR3 comprises 16 residues. CDR3 residues: CATGTSGTTSTDTQYF. The DNA of the CDR3 is TGTGCCACAGGGACTAGCGGGACGACTAGCACAGATACGCAGTATTTT.